This TCR beta chain was recorded in a study of blood T cell repertoires in COVID-19 (dated by TCRdb to between 2020 and 2021). Regarding the complete study: Collaborator samples came from the United States, Italy and Spain and covered acute and convalescent phases of COVID-19. The prospective study material was composed of cDNA or gDNA derived from T cells, B-cell-depleted T cells, or PBMCs. Deeply sampled blood TCRbeta repertoires from subjects exposed to, actively infected with, or recovered from COVID-19 were included in the dataset. HLA class I and class II types, where available, came from metadata supplied by the sample provider rather than from assay-based typing. Sample metadata almost always included a de-identified subject ID, COVID-19 status, age in years and sex. Samples were obtained from the ongoing ImmuneRACE study (first 160 participants) and from 1,200 or so subjects provided by 6 global collaborators. The repertoires were released in a freely available public database meant as a resource for research on the immune response to SARS-CoV-2. What the study reported, not specific to this receptor: The amount of clinical and demographic metadata varied by source and participant and was provided uncurated.

CDR1 and CDR2 (MNHEY, SMNVEV) derive from the germline V gene (reference sequence). The CDR3 goes from the cysteine to the phenylalanine over 14 residues. Just the 42-base CDR3 DNA is kept, in frame starting at base 1. TCRbeta CDR3 regions were amplified from genomic DNA using the immunoSEQ Assay, a bias-controlled multiplex PCR. The original methods were these. Within the assay, amplification of reference gene primers was used to estimate how many nucleated cells each sample contained. Sequence reads were collapsed and filtered to measure the absolute abundance of every unique TCRbeta CDR3 rearrangement. For each sample, productive Simpson clonality was calculated by taking the square root of Simpson's diversity index across productive rearrangements. The table was pulled from immuneACCESS by TCRdb, which kept in-frame rearrangements only. Such tables lose some clones; where checked, under half of the loss comes from unresolved V genes, and the rest has no known cause. That table is the source of V, J and clone size, and D and trimming were worked out from the DNA. This sample holds about 190,000 clones; approximately 91% were observed only once. Around 1.1% of the sample is taken by the ten largest.

As regards this clone: The target of this receptor is not known. An end of the junction differs from the germline gene, which may be a read error.

Collaborating institutions collected whole blood in K2EDTA tubes following their own protocols. For TCRbeta analysis, collaborator samples were shipped as frozen whole blood, as isolated PBMCs, or as DNA extracted from either sample type. The chain links TRBV27 with TRBJ2-7; no confident D gene assignment can be made. The TCR sequence derives from a man under 40 with acute or convalescent COVID-19. The sequenced sample consisted of peripheral blood. For the CDR3, the sequence is CASVAVSGAETSTF. The DNA is as follows: TGTGCCAGCGTGGCGGTCTCTGGCGCCGAGACCTCAACTTTC.